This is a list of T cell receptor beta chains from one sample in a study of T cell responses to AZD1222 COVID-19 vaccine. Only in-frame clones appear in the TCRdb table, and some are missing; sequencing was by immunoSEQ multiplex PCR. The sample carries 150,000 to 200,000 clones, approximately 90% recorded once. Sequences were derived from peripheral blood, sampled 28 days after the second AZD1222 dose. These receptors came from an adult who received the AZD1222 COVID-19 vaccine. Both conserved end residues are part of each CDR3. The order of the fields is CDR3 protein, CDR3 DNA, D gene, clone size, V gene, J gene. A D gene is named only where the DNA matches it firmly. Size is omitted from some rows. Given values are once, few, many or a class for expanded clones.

CDR3 protein: CASSFRRKTDNYGYTF; CDR3 DNA: TGTGCCAGCAGCTTCCGCCGGAAAACAGATAACTATGGCTACACCTTC; D gene: .; clone size: once; V gene: TRBV5-8; J gene: TRBJ1-2
CDR3 protein: CASSLTFLGGYTF; CDR3 DNA: TGTGCCAGTAGTCTCACCTTTCTTGGCGGCTACACCTTC; D gene: .; clone size: .; V gene: TRBV19; J gene: TRBJ1-2
CDR3 protein: CASSLGPVSNTEAFF; CDR3 DNA: TGCGCCAGCAGCTTGGGACCGGTAAGCAACACTGAAGCTTTCTTT; D gene: .; clone size: .; V gene: TRBV5-1; J gene: TRBJ1-1
CDR3 protein: CASKIKQGAPSGNTIYF; CDR3 DNA: TGTGCCAGCAAGATAAAACAAGGGGCTCCCTCTGGAAACACCATATATTTT; D gene: .; clone size: .; V gene: TRBV21-1; J gene: TRBJ1-3
CDR3 protein: CASSLGRQDTQYF; CDR3 DNA: TGTGCCAGCAGCTTAGGACGTCAGGATACGCAGTATTTT; D gene: .; clone size: .; V gene: TRBV7-6; J gene: TRBJ2-3
CDR3 protein: CASSMWTGDYNEQFF; CDR3 DNA: TGTGCCAGCAGCATGTGGACAGGGGACTACAATGAGCAGTTCTTC; D gene: TRBD1; clone size: .; V gene: TRBV7-9; J gene: TRBJ2-1
CDR3 protein: CASSQPRQGWTSGITADTQYF; CDR3 DNA: TGTGCCAGCAGCCAACCGAGACAGGGGTGGACTAGCGGGATAACGGCAGATACGCAGTATTTT; D gene: TRBD2; clone size: .; V gene: TRBV4-2; J gene: TRBJ2-3
CDR3 protein: CASSQDFGGPGDEQYF; CDR3 DNA: TGTGCCAGCAGCCAAGATTTCGGGGGGCCTGGGGACGAGCAGTACTTC; D gene: .; clone size: .; V gene: TRBV3-1/TRBV3-2; J gene: TRBJ2-7
CDR3 protein: CASSQGDRELGGELFF; CDR3 DNA: TGTGCCAGCAGCCAAGGGGACAGGGAATTAGGCGGGGAGCTGTTTTTT; D gene: TRBD1; clone size: .; V gene: TRBV4-2; J gene: TRBJ2-2
CDR3 protein: CASSFGGGYEQYF; CDR3 DNA: TGTGCCAGCAGTTTCGGCGGGGGATACGAGCAGTACTTC; D gene: TRBD2; clone size: .; V gene: TRBV12-3/TRBV12-4; J gene: TRBJ2-7
CDR3 protein: CASSRDYYEQYF; CDR3 DNA: TGTGCCAGCAGCCGCGACTACTACGAGCAGTACTTC; D gene: .; clone size: .; V gene: TRBV7-2; J gene: TRBJ2-7
CDR3 protein: CASGGTAYEQYF; CDR3 DNA: TGCGCCAGCGGCGGGACAGCCTACGAGCAGTACTTC; D gene: .; clone size: once; V gene: TRBV10-2; J gene: TRBJ2-7
CDR3 protein: CASSSQGPRGSSYNEQFF; CDR3 DNA: TGTGCCAGCAGCTCCCAGGGCCCGCGGGGTAGCTCCTACAATGAGCAGTTCTTC; D gene: .; clone size: .; V gene: TRBV28; J gene: TRBJ2-1
CDR3 protein: CASRLAGDSYEQYF; CDR3 DNA: TGTGCCAGCAGGTTAGCGGGAGATTCCTACGAGCAGTACTTC; D gene: TRBD2; clone size: .; V gene: TRBV6-5; J gene: TRBJ2-7
CDR3 protein: CSAGTSGLSYEQYF; CDR3 DNA: TGCAGCGCCGGGACTAGCGGTCTCTCCTACGAGCAGTACTTC; D gene: TRBD2; clone size: .; V gene: TRBV29-1; J gene: TRBJ2-7
CDR3 protein: CASSYSGAYTQYF; CDR3 DNA: TGTGCCAGCAGTTACTCGGGGGCCTACACGCAGTATTTT; D gene: .; clone size: .; V gene: TRBV6-2/TRBV6-3; J gene: TRBJ2-3
CDR3 protein: CARSFAGGFTDTQYF; CDR3 DNA: TGTGCCAGAAGCTTCGCAGGGGGCTTCACAGATACGCAGTATTTT; D gene: TRBD1; clone size: .; V gene: TRBV5-3; J gene: TRBJ2-3
CDR3 protein: CASSPPPPNEKLFF; CDR3 DNA: TGTGCCAGCAGCCCACCCCCCCCTAATGAAAAACTGTTTTTT; D gene: .; clone size: .; V gene: TRBV5-4; J gene: TRBJ1-4
CDR3 protein: CASSLDSGIGGYTF; CDR3 DNA: TGTGCCAGCAGCTTAGATAGTGGGATAGGGGGCTACACCTTC; D gene: .; clone size: .; V gene: TRBV7-8; J gene: TRBJ1-2
CDR3 protein: CASSVGANFGTDTQYF; CDR3 DNA: TGTGCCAGCAGCGTAGGGGCCAACTTCGGGACAGATACGCAGTATTTT; D gene: .; clone size: .; V gene: TRBV9; J gene: TRBJ2-3
CDR3 protein: CASSRKPTRIWTGLKQPQHF; CDR3 DNA: TGTGCCAGCAGTCGCAAGCCCACAAGAATTTGGACAGGCCTGAAGCAGCCCCAGCATTTT; D gene: TRBD1; clone size: .; V gene: TRBV28; J gene: TRBJ1-5
CDR3 protein: CASSLQGATEAFF; CDR3 DNA: TGTGCCAGCAGCTTGCAGGGGGCCACTGAAGCTTTCTTT; D gene: TRBD1; clone size: .; V gene: TRBV5-4; J gene: TRBJ1-1
CDR3 protein: CASSFSPGTGASEAFF; CDR3 DNA: TGTGCCAGCAGCTTTAGCCCCGGGACAGGGGCGTCTGAAGCTTTCTTT; D gene: TRBD1; clone size: few; V gene: TRBV7-9; J gene: TRBJ1-1
CDR3 protein: CSVEVGTGVGEAFF; CDR3 DNA: TGCAGCGTTGAAGTTGGGACAGGGGTTGGGGAAGCTTTCTTT; D gene: TRBD1; clone size: .; V gene: TRBV29-1; J gene: TRBJ1-1
CDR3 protein: CASSARGSGRANTGELFF; CDR3 DNA: TGTGCCAGCAGCGCCCGCGGTAGCGGGAGGGCCAACACCGGGGAGCTGTTTTTT; D gene: TRBD2; clone size: once; V gene: TRBV7-2; J gene: TRBJ2-2
CDR3 protein: CASSLNEQYF; CDR3 DNA: TGTGCCAGCAGTTTAAACGAGCAGTACTTC; D gene: .; clone size: once; V gene: TRBV2; J gene: TRBJ2-7
CDR3 protein: CASSIASTSSGELFF; CDR3 DNA: TGTGCCAGCAGCATAGCCAGTACGAGCTCCGGGGAGCTGTTTTTT; D gene: .; clone size: .; V gene: TRBV7-2; J gene: TRBJ2-2
CDR3 protein: CASTQGDRGANTGELFF; CDR3 DNA: TGCGCCAGCACCCAAGGGGACAGGGGCGCCAACACCGGGGAGCTGTTTTTT; D gene: TRBD1; clone size: .; V gene: TRBV5-1; J gene: TRBJ2-2
CDR3 protein: CATWARDRTYSNQPQHF; CDR3 DNA: TGTGCCACTTGGGCCCGGGACAGGACATATAGCAATCAGCCCCAGCATTTT; D gene: TRBD1; clone size: .; V gene: TRBV10-3; J gene: TRBJ1-5
CDR3 protein: CASSSGGYASYEQYF; CDR3 DNA: TGTGCCAGCAGCTCCGGAGGATATGCTTCCTACGAGCAGTACTTC; D gene: .; clone size: .; V gene: TRBV7-2; J gene: TRBJ2-7
CDR3 protein: CASSGGGSGNTIYF; CDR3 DNA: TGTGCCAGTAGTGGCGGGGGCTCTGGAAACACCATATATTTT; D gene: .; clone size: .; V gene: TRBV19; J gene: TRBJ1-3
CDR3 protein: CASSSTGGNQNIQYF; CDR3 DNA: TGTGCCAGCAGCTCCACAGGGGGCAATCAAAACATTCAGTACTTC; D gene: TRBD1; clone size: .; V gene: TRBV6-5; J gene: TRBJ2-4
CDR3 protein: CATSEGTSVDLAQYF; CDR3 DNA: TGTGCCACCAGTGAAGGGACATCGGTCGATTTGGCCCAGTACTTC; D gene: .; clone size: .; V gene: TRBV24-1; J gene: TRBJ2-5
CDR3 protein: CASRALEYGYTF; CDR3 DNA: TGTGCCAGCAGGGCCCTGGAGTATGGCTACACCTTC; D gene: .; clone size: .; V gene: TRBV10-3; J gene: TRBJ1-2
CDR3 protein: CASAVLPRGYTF; CDR3 DNA: TGTGCCAGCGCGGTCTTACCGAGGGGCTACACCTTC; D gene: .; clone size: .; V gene: TRBV28; J gene: TRBJ1-2
CDR3 protein: CASSQGQDSYNSPLHF; CDR3 DNA: TGCGCCAGCAGCCAGGGACAGGACTCCTATAATTCACCCCTCCACTTT; D gene: TRBD1; clone size: .; V gene: TRBV5-1; J gene: TRBJ1-6
CDR3 protein: CASSLDDRGPGEQPQHF; CDR3 DNA: TGTGCCAGCAGTTTGGATGACAGGGGGCCGGGTGAACAGCCCCAGCATTTT; D gene: TRBD1; clone size: few; V gene: TRBV28; J gene: TRBJ1-5
CDR3 protein: CAWSRDRVSSGANVLTF; CDR3 DNA: TGTGCCTGGAGTCGGGACAGGGTATCCTCTGGGGCCAACGTCCTGACTTTC; D gene: TRBD1; clone size: .; V gene: TRBV30; J gene: TRBJ2-6
CDR3 protein: CASRLRLTNYGYTF; CDR3 DNA: TGTGCCAGCAGACTCCGGTTAACTAACTATGGCTACACCTTC; D gene: .; clone size: .; V gene: TRBV2; J gene: TRBJ1-2
CDR3 protein: CASSPSGNSYEQYF; CDR3 DNA: TGTGCCAGCAGTCCAAGCGGGAACTCCTACGAGCAGTACTTC; D gene: TRBD2; clone size: .; V gene: TRBV27; J gene: TRBJ2-7
CDR3 protein: CASSLTFRAKRFGSYNEQFF; CDR3 DNA: TGTGCCAGCAGTTTAACTTTTCGAGCCAAGAGATTCGGCTCCTACAATGAGCAGTTCTTC; D gene: .; clone size: .; V gene: TRBV28; J gene: TRBJ2-1
CDR3 protein: CASSVGSSYEQYF; CDR3 DNA: TGTGCCAGCAGCGTTGGTAGCTCCTACGAGCAGTACTTC; D gene: .; clone size: .; V gene: TRBV9; J gene: TRBJ2-7
CDR3 protein: CASSLEVVTEAFF; CDR3 DNA: TGTGCCAGCAGCTTAGAGGTGGTCACTGAAGCTTTCTTT; D gene: .; clone size: once; V gene: TRBV13; J gene: TRBJ1-1
CDR3 protein: CASSSLAGVRTDTQYF; CDR3 DNA: TGTGCCAGCAGTTCGCTAGCGGGAGTTCGCACAGATACGCAGTATTTT; D gene: TRBD2; clone size: .; V gene: TRBV6-5; J gene: TRBJ2-3
CDR3 protein: CASLPRLASETQYF; CDR3 DNA: TGTGCCAGCCTCCCGAGGCTAGCGAGCGAGACCCAGTACTTC; D gene: .; clone size: once; V gene: TRBV7-2; J gene: TRBJ2-5
CDR3 protein: CATSNRQGTLNTEAFF; CDR3 DNA: TGTGCCACCAGCAACCGACAGGGGACTTTGAACACTGAAGCTTTCTTT; D gene: TRBD1; clone size: .; V gene: TRBV15; J gene: TRBJ1-1
CDR3 protein: CASSLAASGTETQYF; CDR3 DNA: TGTGCCAGCAGCTTGGCGGCTAGCGGGACAGAGACCCAGTACTTC; D gene: TRBD2; clone size: .; V gene: TRBV7-9; J gene: TRBJ2-5
CDR3 protein: CASSDSAGSTDTQYF; CDR3 DNA: TGTGCCAGCAGTGACTCTGCGGGAAGCACAGATACGCAGTATTTT; D gene: .; clone size: .; V gene: TRBV6-4; J gene: TRBJ2-3
CDR3 protein: CASTSLGQGLDTEAFF; CDR3 DNA: TGTGCCAGCACCTCTCTTGGACAGGGGTTGGACACTGAAGCTTTCTTT; D gene: TRBD1; clone size: .; V gene: TRBV18; J gene: TRBJ1-1
CDR3 protein: CASNKDRPSEYGYTF; CDR3 DNA: TGTGCCAGTAACAAAGATCGTCCGTCCGAATATGGCTACACCTTC; D gene: .; clone size: .; V gene: TRBV19; J gene: TRBJ1-2
CDR3 protein: CATSDLSGLPNTGELFF; CDR3 DNA: TGTGCCACCAGTGATTTGTCTGGACTACCAAACACCGGGGAGCTGTTTTTT; D gene: .; clone size: .; V gene: TRBV24-1; J gene: TRBJ2-2
CDR3 protein: CASSLKGRDTAPGGPGVFENEQFF; CDR3 DNA: TGTGCCAGCAGCCTAAAAGGGAGGGACACGGCCCCGGGAGGGCCTGGTGTTTTTGAGAATGAGCAGTTCTTC; D gene: TRBD2; clone size: .; V gene: TRBV3-1/TRBV3-2; J gene: TRBJ2-1
CDR3 protein: CASSLPGADTQYF; CDR3 DNA: TGCGCCAGCAGCTTACCAGGGGCTGATACGCAGTATTTT; D gene: .; clone size: once; V gene: TRBV5-1; J gene: TRBJ2-3
CDR3 protein: CASSLGQGGEAFF; CDR3 DNA: TGTGCCAGCAGTTTAGGGCAGGGGGGGGAAGCTTTCTTT; D gene: TRBD1; clone size: .; V gene: TRBV28; J gene: TRBJ1-1
CDR3 protein: CASSLGGTPYEQYF; CDR3 DNA: TGTGCCAGCAGTTTAGGCGGGACCCCCTACGAGCAGTACTTC; D gene: .; clone size: .; V gene: TRBV27; J gene: TRBJ2-7
CDR3 protein: CASSSDSLGETQYF; CDR3 DNA: TGCGCCAGCAGCTCGGACAGCCTTGGAGAGACCCAGTACTTC; D gene: .; clone size: once; V gene: TRBV5-1; J gene: TRBJ2-5
CDR3 protein: CASSWPVETQYF; CDR3 DNA: TGTGCCAGCAGTTGGCCCGTGGAGACCCAGTACTTC; D gene: .; clone size: .; V gene: TRBV6-2/TRBV6-3; J gene: TRBJ2-5
CDR3 protein: CASSLDTVSGNTIYF; CDR3 DNA: TGCGCCAGCAGCTTGGATACAGTCTCTGGAAACACCATATATTTT; D gene: .; clone size: .; V gene: TRBV5-1; J gene: TRBJ1-3
CDR3 protein: CASRLSWDREQPQHF; CDR3 DNA: TGTGCCAGTAGATTATCCTGGGACAGGGAACAGCCCCAGCATTTT; D gene: TRBD1; clone size: .; V gene: TRBV19; J gene: TRBJ1-5
CDR3 protein: CAWKLAGGSYEQYF; CDR3 DNA: TGTGCCTGGAAACTAGCGGGAGGGTCCTACGAGCAGTACTTC; D gene: TRBD2; clone size: .; V gene: TRBV30; J gene: TRBJ2-7